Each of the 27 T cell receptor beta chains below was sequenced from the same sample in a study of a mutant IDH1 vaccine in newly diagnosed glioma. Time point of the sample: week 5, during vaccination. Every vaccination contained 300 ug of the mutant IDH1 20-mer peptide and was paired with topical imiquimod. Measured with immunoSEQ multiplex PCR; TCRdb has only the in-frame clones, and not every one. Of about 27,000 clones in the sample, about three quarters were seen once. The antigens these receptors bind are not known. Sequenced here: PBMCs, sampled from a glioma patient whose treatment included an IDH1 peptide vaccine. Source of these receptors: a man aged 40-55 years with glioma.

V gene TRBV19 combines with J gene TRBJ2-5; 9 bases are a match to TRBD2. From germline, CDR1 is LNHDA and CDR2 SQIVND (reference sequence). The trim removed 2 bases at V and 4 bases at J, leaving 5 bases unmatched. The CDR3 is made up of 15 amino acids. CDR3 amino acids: CASSISGRRPETQYF. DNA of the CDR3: TGTGCCAGTAGTATAAGCGGGAGGCGCCCAGAGACCCAGTACTTC.

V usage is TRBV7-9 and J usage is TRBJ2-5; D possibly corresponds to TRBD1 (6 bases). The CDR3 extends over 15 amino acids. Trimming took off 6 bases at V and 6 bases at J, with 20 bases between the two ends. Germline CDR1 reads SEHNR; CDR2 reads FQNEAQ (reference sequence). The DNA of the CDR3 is TGTGCCAGCAGTACTAGGACAGACCCTAAGAAGACCCAGTACTTC. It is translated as CASSTRTDPKKTQYF.

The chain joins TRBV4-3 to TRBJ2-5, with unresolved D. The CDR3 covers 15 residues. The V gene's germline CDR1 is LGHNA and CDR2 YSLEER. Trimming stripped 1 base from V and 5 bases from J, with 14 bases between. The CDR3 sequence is CASSQAPLSGETQYF. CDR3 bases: TGCGCCAGCAGCCAAGCCCCACTAAGTGGGGAGACCCAGTACTTC.

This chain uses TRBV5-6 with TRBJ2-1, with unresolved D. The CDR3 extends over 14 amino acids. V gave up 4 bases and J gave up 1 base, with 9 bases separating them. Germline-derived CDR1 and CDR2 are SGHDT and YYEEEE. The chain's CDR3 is CASSPTGSYNEQFF. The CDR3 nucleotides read TGTGCCAGCAGCCCAACTGGTTCCTACAATGAGCAGTTCTTC.

The CDR3 bases are TGTGCCAGCAGCGTTACTTTCGCTGGCTACACCTTC. Its translation: CASSVTFAGYTF. This chain joins TRBV5-4 and TRBJ1-2; D not resolved. Germline CDR1 is SGHNT and CDR2 is YYREEE (reference sequence). Deletions cut 4 bases from V and 7 bases from J, with 11 bases between. The CDR3 is 12 residues long.

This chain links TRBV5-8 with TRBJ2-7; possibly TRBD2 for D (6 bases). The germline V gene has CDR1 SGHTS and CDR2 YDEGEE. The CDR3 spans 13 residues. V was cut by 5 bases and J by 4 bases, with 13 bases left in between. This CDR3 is CASRSGLYYEQYF. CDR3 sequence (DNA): TGTGCCAGCAGATCGGGACTTTATTACGAGCAGTACTTC. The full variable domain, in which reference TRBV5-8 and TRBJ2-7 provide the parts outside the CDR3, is EAGVTQSPTHLIKTRGQQATLRCSPISGHTSVYWYQQALGLGLQFLLWYDEGEERNRGNFPPRFSGRQFPNYSSELNVNALELEDSALYLCASRSGLYYEQYFGPGTRLTVT.

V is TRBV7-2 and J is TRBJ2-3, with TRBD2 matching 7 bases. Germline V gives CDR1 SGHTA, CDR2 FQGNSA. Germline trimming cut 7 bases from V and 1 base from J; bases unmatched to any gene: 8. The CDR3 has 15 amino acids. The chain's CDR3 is CASTGGSLGTDTQYF. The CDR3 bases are TGTGCCAGCACCGGCGGGAGTCTGGGCACAGATACGCAGTATTTT. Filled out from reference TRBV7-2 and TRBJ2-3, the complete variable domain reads GAGVSQSPSNKVTEKGKDVELRCDPISGHTALYWYRQSLGQGLEFLIYFQGNSAPDKSGLPSDRFSAERTGGSVSTLTIQRTQQEDSAVYLCASTGGSLGTDTQYFGPGTRLTVL.

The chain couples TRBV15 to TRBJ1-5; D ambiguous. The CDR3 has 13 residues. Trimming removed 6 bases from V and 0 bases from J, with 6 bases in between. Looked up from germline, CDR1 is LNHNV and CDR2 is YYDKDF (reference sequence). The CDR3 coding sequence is TGTGCCACCAGTTTCGGTAGCAATCAGCCCCAGCATTTT. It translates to CATSFGSNQPQHF.

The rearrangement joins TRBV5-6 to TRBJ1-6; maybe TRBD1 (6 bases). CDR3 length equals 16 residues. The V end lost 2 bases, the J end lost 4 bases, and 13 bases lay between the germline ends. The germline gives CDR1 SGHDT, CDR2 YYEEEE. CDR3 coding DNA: TGTGCCAGCAGCTTTACCGGGACACGATATAATTCACCCCTCCACTTT. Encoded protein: CASSFTGTRYNSPLHF.

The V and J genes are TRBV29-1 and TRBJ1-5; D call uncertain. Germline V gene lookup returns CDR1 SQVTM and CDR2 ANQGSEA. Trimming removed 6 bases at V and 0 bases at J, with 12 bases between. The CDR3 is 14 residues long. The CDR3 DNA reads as TGCAGCGTCGCAGCGGGGTATAGCAATCAGCCCCAGCATTTT. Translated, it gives CSVAAGYSNQPQHF.

DNA for the CDR3: TGTGCCAGCAGCCCGGGACTCCCGGGGAATTCACCCCTCCACTTT. It codes for CASSPGLPGNSPLHF. This chain connects TRBV5-6 to TRBJ1-6, with D perhaps TRBD1 (5 bases). This CDR3 spans 15 amino acids. Trimming took 4 bases from V and 7 from J, leaving 15 bases between them. Germline lookup yields CDR1 SGHDT and CDR2 YYEEEE.

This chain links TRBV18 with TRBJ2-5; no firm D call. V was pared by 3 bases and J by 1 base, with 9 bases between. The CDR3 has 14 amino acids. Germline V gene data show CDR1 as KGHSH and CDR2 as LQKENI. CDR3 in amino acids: CASSPYTAQETQYF. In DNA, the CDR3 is TGTGCCAGCTCACCGTATACGGCCCAAGAGACCCAGTACTTC.

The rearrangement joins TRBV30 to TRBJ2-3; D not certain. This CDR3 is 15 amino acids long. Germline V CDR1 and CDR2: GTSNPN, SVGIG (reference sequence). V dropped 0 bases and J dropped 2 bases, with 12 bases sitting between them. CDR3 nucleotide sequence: TGTGCCTGGAGTGTAAATTTTAGGGACACAGATACGCAGTATTTT. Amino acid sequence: CAWSVNFRDTDTQYF.

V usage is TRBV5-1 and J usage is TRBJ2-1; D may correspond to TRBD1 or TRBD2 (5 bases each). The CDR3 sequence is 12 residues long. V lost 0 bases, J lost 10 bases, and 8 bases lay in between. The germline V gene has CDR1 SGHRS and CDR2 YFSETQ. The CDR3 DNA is TGCGCCAGCAGCTTGGAAGGGGACGAGCAGTTCTTC. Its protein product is CASSLEGDEQFF.

CDR3 sequence: CASSPQGRVTEAFF. The CDR3 DNA sequence: TGTGCCAGCAGCCCACAGGGGAGGGTCACTGAAGCTTTCTTT. V usage is TRBV27 and J usage is TRBJ1-1; 7 positions agree with TRBD1. V lost 6 bases, J lost 4 bases, and 8 bases stayed unmatched. CDR1 and CDR2 from the germline V gene are MNHEY and SMNVEV (reference sequence). The CDR3 runs to 14 residues.

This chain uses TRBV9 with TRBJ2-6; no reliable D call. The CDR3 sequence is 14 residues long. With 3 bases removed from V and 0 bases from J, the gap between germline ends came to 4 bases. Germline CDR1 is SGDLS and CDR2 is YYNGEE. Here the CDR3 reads CASSDGSGANVLTF. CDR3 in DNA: TGTGCCAGCAGCGATGGCTCTGGGGCCAACGTCCTGACTTTC.

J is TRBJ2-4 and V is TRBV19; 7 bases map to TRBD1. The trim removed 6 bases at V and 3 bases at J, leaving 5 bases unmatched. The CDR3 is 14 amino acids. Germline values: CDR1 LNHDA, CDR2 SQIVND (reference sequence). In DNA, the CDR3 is TGTGCCAGTAGGGAAGGGGGCGTCAAAAACATTCAGTACTTC. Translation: CASREGGVKNIQYF.

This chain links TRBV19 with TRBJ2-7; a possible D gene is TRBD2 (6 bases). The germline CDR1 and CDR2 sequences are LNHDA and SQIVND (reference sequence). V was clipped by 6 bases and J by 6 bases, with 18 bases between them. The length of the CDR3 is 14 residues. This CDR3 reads CASSGGGTLSEQYF. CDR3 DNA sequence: TGTGCCAGTAGCGGTGGAGGGACCCTTAGCGAGCAGTACTTC.

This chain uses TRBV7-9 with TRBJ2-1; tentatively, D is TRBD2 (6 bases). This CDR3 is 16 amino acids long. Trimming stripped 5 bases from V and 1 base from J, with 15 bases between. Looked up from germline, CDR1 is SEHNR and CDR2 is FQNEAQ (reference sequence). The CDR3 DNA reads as TGTGCCAGCAGCCCCTCCGGAGGGAGTTCCTACAATGAGCAGTTCTTC. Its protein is CASSPSGGSSYNEQFF.

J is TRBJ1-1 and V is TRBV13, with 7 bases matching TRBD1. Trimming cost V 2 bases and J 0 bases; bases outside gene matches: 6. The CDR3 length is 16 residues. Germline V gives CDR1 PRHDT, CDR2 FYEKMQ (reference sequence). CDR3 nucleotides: TGTGCCAGCAGCTTACATTCCAGGGGGATGAACACTGAAGCTTTCTTT. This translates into CASSLHSRGMNTEAFF.

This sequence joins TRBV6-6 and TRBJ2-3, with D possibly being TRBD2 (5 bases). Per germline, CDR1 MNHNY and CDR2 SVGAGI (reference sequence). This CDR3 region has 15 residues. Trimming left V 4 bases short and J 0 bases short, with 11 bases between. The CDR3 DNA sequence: TGTGCCAGCAGTTGCGGCGGGTTGAGCACAGATACGCAGTATTTT. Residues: CASSCGGLSTDTQYF.

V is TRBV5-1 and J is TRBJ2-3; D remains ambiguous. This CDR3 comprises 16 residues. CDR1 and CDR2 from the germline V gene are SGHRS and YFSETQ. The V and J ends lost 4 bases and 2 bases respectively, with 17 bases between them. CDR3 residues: CASSTYGLDSTDTQYF. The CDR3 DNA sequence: TGCGCCAGCAGCACTTACGGGCTAGACTCCACAGATACGCAGTATTTT.

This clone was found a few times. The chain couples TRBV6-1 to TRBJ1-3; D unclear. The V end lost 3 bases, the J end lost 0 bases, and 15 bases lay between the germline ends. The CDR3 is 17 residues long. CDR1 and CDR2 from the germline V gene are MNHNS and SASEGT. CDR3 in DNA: TGTGCCAGCAGTGATCGCCCATCCCCATACTCTGGAAACACCATATATTTT. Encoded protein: CASSDRPSPYSGNTIYF.

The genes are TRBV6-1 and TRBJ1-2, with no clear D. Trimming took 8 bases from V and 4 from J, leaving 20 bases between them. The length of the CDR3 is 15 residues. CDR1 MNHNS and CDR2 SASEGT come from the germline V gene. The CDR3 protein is CASREVTPPGYGYTF. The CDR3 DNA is TGTGCCAGCCGCGAGGTTACACCACCGGGCTATGGCTACACCTTC.

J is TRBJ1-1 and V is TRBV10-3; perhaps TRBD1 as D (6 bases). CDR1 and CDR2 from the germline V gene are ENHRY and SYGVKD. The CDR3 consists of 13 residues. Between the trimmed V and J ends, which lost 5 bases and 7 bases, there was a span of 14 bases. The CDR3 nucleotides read TGTGCCATCAGTCCCCGTCAGGGGAGTGAAGCTTTCTTT. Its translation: CAISPRQGSEAFF.

CDR3 nucleotides: TGTGCCAGTAGTGAAGGCGGGAGGGGTGTATACATTCAGTACTTC. It encodes CASSEGGRGVYIQYF. The gene calls are TRBV19 and TRBJ2-4; 9 bases match TRBD2. Germline assignment: CDR1 LNHDA and CDR2 SQIVND (reference sequence). Trimming took 5 bases from V and 8 from J; bases not matched to a gene: 10. The CDR3 length is 15 residues.

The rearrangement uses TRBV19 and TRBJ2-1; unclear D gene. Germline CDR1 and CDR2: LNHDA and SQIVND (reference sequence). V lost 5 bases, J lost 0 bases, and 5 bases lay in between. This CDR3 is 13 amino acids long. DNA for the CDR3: TGTGCCAGTAGTCTTGGCTCCTACAATGAGCAGTTCTTC. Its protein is CASSLGSYNEQFF.